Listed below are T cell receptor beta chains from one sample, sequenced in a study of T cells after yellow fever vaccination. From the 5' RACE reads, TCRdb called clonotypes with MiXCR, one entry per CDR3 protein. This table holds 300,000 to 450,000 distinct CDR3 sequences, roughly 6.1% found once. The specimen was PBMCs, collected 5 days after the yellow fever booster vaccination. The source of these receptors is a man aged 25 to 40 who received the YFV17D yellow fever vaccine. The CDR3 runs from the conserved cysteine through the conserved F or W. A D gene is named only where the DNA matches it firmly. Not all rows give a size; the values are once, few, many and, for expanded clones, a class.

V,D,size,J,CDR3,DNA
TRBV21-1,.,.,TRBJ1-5,CASSIRDRTHLSNQPQHF,TGTGCCAGCAGCATCCGGGACAGGACTCACCTGAGCAATCAGCCCCAGCATTTT
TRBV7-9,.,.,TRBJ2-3,CASSLDTGMVPTQYF,TGTGCCAGCAGCTTAGATACGGGGATGGTGCCTACGCAGTATTTT
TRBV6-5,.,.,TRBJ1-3,CASSYPDRVSGNTIYF,TGTGCCAGCAGTTACCCAGACAGAGTCTCTGGAAACACCATATATTTT
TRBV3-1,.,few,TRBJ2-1,CTCSPPQASSHPDYEQFF,TGTACCTGCAGTCCTCCTCAGGCTAGTTCGCACCCGGACTATGAGCAGTTCTTC
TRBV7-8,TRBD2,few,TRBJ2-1,CASSLPGGREQFF,TGTGCCAGCAGCTTACCGGGAGGGAGGGAGCAGTTCTTC
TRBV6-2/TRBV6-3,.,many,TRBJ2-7,CASSYYVDYEQYF,TGTGCCAGCAGTTACTACGTGGACTACGAGCAGTACTTC
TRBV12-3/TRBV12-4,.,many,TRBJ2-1,CASSLVPGSPYNEQFF,TGTGCCAGCAGTTTAGTACCCGGGAGTCCCTACAATGAGCAGTTCTTC
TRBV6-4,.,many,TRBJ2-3,CASSAEPNTDTQYF,TGTGCCAGCAGTGCTGAGCCTAACACAGATACGCAGTATTTT
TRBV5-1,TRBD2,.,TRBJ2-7,CASSFTTSGSASYEQYF,TGCGCCAGCAGCTTTACGACTAGCGGGAGCGCGAGCTACGAGCAGTACTTC
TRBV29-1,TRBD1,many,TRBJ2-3,CSGKQGRLLDTQYF,TGCAGCGGGAAACAGGGGCGACTTTTGGATACGCAGTATTTT
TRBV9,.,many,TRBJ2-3,CASSVSAGREDTQYF,TGTGCCAGCAGCGTATCAGCCGGGAGAGAAGATACGCAGTATTTT
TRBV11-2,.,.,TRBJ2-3,CASRELAASTDTQYF,TGTGCCAGCAGGGAGCTGGCGGCTAGCACAGATACGCAGTATTTT
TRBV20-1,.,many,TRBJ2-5,CSARSGQETQYF,TGCAGTGCTAGATCCGGGCAAGAGACCCAGTACTTC
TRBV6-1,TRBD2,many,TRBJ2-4,CASSQGGGLAGNLNF,TGTGCCAGCAGCCAGGGGGGGGGACTAGCGGGGAACTTGAACTTC
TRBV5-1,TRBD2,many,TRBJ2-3,CASSTTGLADTDTQYF,TGCGCCAGCAGCACAACGGGACTAGCGGACACAGATACGCAGTATTTT
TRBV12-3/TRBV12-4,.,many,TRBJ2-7,CASSFKSSYEQYF,TGTGCCAGCAGTTTTAAGAGCTCCTACGAGCAGTACTTC
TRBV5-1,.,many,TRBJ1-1,CASSLRGSAEAFF,TGCGCCAGCAGCTTGCGAGGGTCGGCTGAAGCTTTCTTT
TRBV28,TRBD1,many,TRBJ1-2,CASSTTGTGGGGYTF,TGTGCCAGCAGCACAACCGGGACAGGAGGCGGGGGCTACACCTTC
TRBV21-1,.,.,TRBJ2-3,CASLPGTSGPRGLDTQYF,TGTGCCAGCCTTCCCGGGACTAGCGGTCCCAGGGGGCTAGATACGCAGTATTTT
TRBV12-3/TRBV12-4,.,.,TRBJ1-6,CASSLATIGSTLHF,TGTGCCAGCAGTTTGGCCACCATCGGTTCAACCCTCCACTTT
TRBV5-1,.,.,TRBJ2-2,CASSSNIFPVTGELFF,TGCGCCAGCAGCTCCAATATTTTCCCGGTCACCGGGGAGCTGTTTTTT
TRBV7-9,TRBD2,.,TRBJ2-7,CASSPPGLAVYEQYF,TGTGCCAGCAGCCCCCCGGGACTAGCAGTCTACGAGCAGTACTTC
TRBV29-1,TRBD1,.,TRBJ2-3,CSVFAGGESDTQYF,TGCAGCGTGTTCGCAGGGGGCGAATCAGATACGCAGTATTTT
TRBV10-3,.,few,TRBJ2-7,CAIKGPSEEQYF,TGTGCCATCAAGGGGCCCAGCGAGGAGCAGTACTTC
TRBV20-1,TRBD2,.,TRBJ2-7,CSAPPGLEFGEQYF,TGCAGTGCCCCACCGGGACTAGAATTTGGCGAGCAGTACTTC
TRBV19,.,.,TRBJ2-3,CASSNEGLLRTDTQYF,TGTGCCAGTAGTAACGAGGGACTCCTACGCACAGATACGCAGTATTTT
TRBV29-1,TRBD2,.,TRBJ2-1,CSVLGTSGNYNEQFF,TGCAGCGTCCTAGGGACTAGCGGGAATTACAATGAGCAGTTCTTC
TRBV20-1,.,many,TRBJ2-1,CSARDGDAGHEQFF,TGCAGTGCTAGAGATGGGGATGCCGGACATGAGCAGTTCTTC
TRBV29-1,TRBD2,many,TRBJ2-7,CSVAGLAGGEQYF,TGCAGCGTTGCAGGACTAGCGGGAGGCGAGCAGTACTTC
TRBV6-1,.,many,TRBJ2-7,CASSPRGLSSYEQYF,TGTGCCAGCAGCCCCCGGGGTCTCAGCTCCTACGAGCAGTACTTC
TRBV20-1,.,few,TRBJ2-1,CSARGAAPDSYNEQFF,TGCAGTGCTAGAGGAGCAGCCCCGGACTCCTACAATGAGCAGTTCTTC
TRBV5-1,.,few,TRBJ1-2,CASSFDGTYGYTF,TGCGCCAGCAGCTTTGACGGAACCTATGGCTACACCTTC
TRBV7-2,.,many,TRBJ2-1,CASSLAALSSYNEQFF,TGTGCCAGCAGCTTAGCGGCCTTAAGCTCCTACAATGAGCAGTTCTTC
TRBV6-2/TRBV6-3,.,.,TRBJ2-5,CASSYLSGRTEETQYF,TGTGCCAGCAGTTACCTCTCGGGTCGGACGGAAGAGACCCAGTACTTC
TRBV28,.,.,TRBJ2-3,CASSFLDSGTQYF,TGTGCCAGCAGTTTCTTAGACTCCGGGACGCAGTATTTT
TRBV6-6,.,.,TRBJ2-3,CASSYYPPTQYF,TGTGCCAGCAGTTATTACCCTCCTACGCAGTATTTT
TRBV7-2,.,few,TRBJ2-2,CASSTLTVGELFF,TGTGCCAGCAGCACCTTGACAGTAGGGGAGCTGTTTTTT
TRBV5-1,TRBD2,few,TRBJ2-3,CASNQLAGAADTQYF,TGCGCCAGCAACCAACTAGCGGGAGCAGCAGATACGCAGTATTTT
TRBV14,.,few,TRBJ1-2,CASSFDTGLGGYTF,TGTGCCAGCAGCTTCGACACTGGGCTGGGCGGCTACACCTTC
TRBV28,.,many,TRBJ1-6,CASSSDGMTSPLHF,TGTGCCAGCAGTTCGGACGGGATGACCTCACCCCTCCACTTT
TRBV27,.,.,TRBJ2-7,CASSLGLKSSYEQYF,TGTGCCAGCTCCCTGGGACTTAAAAGCTCCTACGAGCAGTACTTC
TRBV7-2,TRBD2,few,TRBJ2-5,CASSLGMGGRVETQYF,TGTGCCAGCAGCTTAGGAATGGGGGGGAGGGTCGAGACCCAGTACTTC
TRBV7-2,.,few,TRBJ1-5,CASSFTGEHSNQPQHF,TGTGCCAGCAGCTTTACAGGAGAACATAGCAATCAGCCCCAGCATTTT
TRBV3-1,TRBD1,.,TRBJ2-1,CASSRPGTGSNEQFF,TGTGCCAGCAGTCGACCCGGGACAGGGAGTAATGAGCAGTTCTTC
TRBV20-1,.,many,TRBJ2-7,CSATDGPTYEQYF,TGCAGTGCTACCGACGGACCAACCTACGAGCAGTACTTC
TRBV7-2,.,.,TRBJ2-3,CASSSRMITDTQYF,TGTGCCAGCAGCTCCCGTATGATCACAGATACGCAGTATTTT